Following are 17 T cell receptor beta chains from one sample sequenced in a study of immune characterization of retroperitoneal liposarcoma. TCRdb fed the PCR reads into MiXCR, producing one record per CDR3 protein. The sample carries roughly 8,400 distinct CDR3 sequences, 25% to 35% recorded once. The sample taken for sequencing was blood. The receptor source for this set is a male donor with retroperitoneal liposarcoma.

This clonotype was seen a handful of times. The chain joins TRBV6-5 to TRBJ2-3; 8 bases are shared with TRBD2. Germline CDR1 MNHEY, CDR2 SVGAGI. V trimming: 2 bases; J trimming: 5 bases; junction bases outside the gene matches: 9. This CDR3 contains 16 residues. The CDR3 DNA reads TGTGCCAGCAGTTACGGGGTAGCGGGAATGGGAGATACGCAGTATTTT. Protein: CASSYGVAGMGDTQYF.

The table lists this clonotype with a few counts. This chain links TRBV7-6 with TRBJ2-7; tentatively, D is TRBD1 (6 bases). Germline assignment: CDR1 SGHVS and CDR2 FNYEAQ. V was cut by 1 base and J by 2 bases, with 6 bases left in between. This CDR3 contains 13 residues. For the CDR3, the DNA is TGTGCCAGCAGCTTAGGGACAGCCTACGAGCAGTACTTC. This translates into CASSLGTAYEQYF.

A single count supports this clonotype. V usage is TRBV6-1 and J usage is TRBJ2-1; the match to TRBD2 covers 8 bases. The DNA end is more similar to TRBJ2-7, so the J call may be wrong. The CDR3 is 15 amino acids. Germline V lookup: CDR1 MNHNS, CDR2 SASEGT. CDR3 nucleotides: TGTGCCAGCCTGGACCGGAGACTAGCGACCCACGAGCAGTACTTC. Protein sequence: CASLDRRLATHEQYF.

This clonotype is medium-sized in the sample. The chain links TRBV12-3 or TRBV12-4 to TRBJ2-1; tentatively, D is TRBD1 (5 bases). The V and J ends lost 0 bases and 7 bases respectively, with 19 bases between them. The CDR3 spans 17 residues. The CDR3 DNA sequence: TGTGCCAGCAGTTTAGCGGTAAACAGACACCCAGGGAATGAGCAGTTCTTC. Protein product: CASSLAVNRHPGNEQFF.

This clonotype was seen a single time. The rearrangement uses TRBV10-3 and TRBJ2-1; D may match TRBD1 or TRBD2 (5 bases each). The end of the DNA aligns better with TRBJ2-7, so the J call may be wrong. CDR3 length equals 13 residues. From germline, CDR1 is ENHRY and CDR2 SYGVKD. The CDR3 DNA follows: TGTGCCAGCAAGGGACGGCACTCCTACGAGCAGTACTTC. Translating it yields CASKGRHSYEQYF.

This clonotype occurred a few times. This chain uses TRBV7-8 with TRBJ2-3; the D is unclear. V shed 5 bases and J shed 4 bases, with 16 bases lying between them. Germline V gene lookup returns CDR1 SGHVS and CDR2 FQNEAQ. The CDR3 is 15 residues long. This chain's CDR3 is CASSPRAAAADTQYF. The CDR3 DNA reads TGTGCCAGCAGCCCTAGGGCCGCCGCGGCAGATACGCAGTATTTT.

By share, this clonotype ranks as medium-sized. This chain's CDR3 is CATSDPLTSYNEQFF. CDR3 in DNA: TGTGCCACCAGTGACCCCCTGACTAGTTACAATGAGCAGTTCTTC. The chain couples TRBV24-1 to TRBJ2-1, with TRBD2 as a possible D gene (6 bases). The CDR3 sequence is 15 residues long. The germline V gene has CDR1 KGHDR and CDR2 SFDVKD. The ends were cut back, 4 bases at V and 4 bases at J, with 13 bases in the middle.

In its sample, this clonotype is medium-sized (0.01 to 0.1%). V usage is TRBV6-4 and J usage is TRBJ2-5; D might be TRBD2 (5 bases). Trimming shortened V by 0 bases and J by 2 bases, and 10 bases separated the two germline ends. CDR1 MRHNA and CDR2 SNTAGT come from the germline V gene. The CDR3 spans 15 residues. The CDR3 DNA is TGTGCCAGCAGTGACTCGAGAGCGGTTCAAGAGACCCAGTACTTC. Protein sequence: CASSDSRAVQETQYF.

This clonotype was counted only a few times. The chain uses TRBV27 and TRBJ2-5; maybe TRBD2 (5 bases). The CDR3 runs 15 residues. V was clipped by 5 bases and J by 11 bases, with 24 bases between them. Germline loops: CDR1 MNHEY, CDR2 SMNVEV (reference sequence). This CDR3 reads CASSDLAQTYNEQYF. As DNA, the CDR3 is TGTGCCAGCAGTGATCTAGCCCAAACCTACAATGAGCAGTACTTC.

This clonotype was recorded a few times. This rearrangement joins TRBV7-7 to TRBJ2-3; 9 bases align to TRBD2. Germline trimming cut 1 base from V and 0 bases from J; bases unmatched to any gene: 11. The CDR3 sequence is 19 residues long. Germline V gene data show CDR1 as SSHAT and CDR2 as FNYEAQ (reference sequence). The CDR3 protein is CASSLGYFGGRGSTDTQYF. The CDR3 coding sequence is TGTGCCAGCAGCTTAGGTTATTTCGGCGGGAGGGGAAGCACAGATACGCAGTATTTT.

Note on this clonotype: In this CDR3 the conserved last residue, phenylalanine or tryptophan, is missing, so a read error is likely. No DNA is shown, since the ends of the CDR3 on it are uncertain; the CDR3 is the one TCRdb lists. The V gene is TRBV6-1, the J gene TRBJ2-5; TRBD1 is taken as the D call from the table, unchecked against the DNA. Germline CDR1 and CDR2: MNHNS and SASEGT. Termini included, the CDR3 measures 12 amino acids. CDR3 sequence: CASSRTRQGANL.

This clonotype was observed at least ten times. The CDR3 sequence: CASSEMEREKLFF. CDR3 coding DNA: TGTGCCAGCAGTGAAATGGAAAGAGAAAAACTGTTTTTT. The chain has TRBV6-1 and TRBJ1-4; D is undetermined. V was pared by 2 bases and J by 8 bases, with 9 bases between. CDR3 size: 13 residues. From germline, CDR1 is MNHNS and CDR2 SASEGT.

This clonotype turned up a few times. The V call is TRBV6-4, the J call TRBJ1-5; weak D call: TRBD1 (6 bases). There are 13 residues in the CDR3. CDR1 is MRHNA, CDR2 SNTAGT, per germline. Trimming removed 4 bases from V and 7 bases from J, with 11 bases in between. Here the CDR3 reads CASSVGGGQPQHF. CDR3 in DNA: TGTGCCAGCAGTGTGGGGGGGGGCCAGCCCCAGCATTTT.

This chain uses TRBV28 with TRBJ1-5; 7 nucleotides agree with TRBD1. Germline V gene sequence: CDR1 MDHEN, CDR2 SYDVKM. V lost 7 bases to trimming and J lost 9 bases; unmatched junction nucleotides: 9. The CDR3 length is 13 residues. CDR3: CASTNRDSRPQHF. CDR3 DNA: TGTGCCAGCACCAACCGGGACAGCAGGCCCCAGCATTTT.

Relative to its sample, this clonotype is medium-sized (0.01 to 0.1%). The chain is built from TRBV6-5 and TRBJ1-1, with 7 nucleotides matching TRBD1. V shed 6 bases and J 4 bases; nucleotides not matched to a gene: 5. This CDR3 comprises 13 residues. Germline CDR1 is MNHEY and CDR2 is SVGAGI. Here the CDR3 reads CASSYRGSTEAFF. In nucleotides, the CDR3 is TGTGCCAGCAGCTACAGGGGTAGCACTGAAGCTTTCTTT.

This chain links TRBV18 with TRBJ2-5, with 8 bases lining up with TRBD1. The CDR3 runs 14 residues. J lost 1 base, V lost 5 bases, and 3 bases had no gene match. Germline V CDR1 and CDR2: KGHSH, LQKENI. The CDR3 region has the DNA TGTGCCAGCTCAACTGGACAGGGCCAAGAGACCCAGTACTTC. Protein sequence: CASSTGQGQETQYF.

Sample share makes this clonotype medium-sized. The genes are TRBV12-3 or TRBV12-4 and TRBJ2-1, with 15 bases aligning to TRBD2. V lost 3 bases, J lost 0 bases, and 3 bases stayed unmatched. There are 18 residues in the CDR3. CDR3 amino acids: CASSFGTSGRRSYNEQFF. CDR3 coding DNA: TGTGCCAGCAGTTTTGGGACTAGCGGGAGGCGCTCCTACAATGAGCAGTTCTTC.